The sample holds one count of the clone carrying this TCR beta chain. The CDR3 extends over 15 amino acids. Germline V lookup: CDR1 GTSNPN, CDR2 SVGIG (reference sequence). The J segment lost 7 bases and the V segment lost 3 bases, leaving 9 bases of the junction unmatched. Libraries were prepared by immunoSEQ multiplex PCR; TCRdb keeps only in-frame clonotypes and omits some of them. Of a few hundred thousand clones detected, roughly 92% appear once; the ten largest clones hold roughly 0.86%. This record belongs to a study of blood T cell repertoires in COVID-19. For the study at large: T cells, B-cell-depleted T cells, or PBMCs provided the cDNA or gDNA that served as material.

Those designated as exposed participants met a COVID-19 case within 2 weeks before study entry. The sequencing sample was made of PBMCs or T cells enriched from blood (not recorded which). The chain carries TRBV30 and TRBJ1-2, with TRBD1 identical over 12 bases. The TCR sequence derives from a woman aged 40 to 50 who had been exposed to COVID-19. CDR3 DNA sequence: TGTGCCTGGAGCCCCAGGGGACAGGGGGCTGTTGGCTACACCTTC. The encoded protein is CAWSPRGQGAVGYTF.